This T cell receptor beta chain was observed in a study of cytomegalovirus exposure and HLA in healthy donors. The germline V gene has CDR1 SQVTM and CDR2 ANQGSEA. The V end lost 5 bases, the J end lost 8 bases, and 12 bases lay between the germline ends. The CDR3 is 11 residues long. In the PCR, 60 Vbeta and 13 Jbeta primers were used. The protocol was immunoSEQ multiplex PCR, while the TCRdb copy is restricted to in-frame clones and leaves out a portion. The sample holds around 120,000 clones, roughly two thirds seen once. This TCR derives from a young man in good health and CMV-seropositive. The chain recombines TRBV29-1 with TRBJ1-2; tentative D call: TRBD1 (6 bases). Specimen: PBMCs. For the CDR3, the DNA is TGCAGCGTTCGGGGGGCGTGGGGCTACACCTTC. It yields the protein CSVRGAWGYTF.